This passage covers 14 T cell receptor beta chains from one sample sequenced in a study of T-cell reconstitution after alpha-beta-depleted transplantation in children. A TCRbeta library incorporating unique molecular identifiers was prepared. TCRdb re-derived calls from the PCR reads in MiXCR, one entry per CDR3 protein. The sample lists about 250,000 distinct CDR3 sequences; roughly a quarter were seen once. The specimen comprised PBMCs, mostly from graft donor cells, sampled 360 days after TCRalphabeta/CD19-depleted stem cell transplant. These receptors were taken from a female patient aged 2-15 years who had a stem cell transplant for congenital amegakaryocytic thrombocytopenia, so the T cells may come from the graft donor.

J is TRBJ1-1 and V is TRBV12-3 or TRBV12-4; D ambiguous. This CDR3 has 14 amino acids. V was clipped by 0 bases and J by 3 bases, with 8 bases between them. This CDR3 reads CASSLAWQHTEAFF. CDR3 bases: TGTGCCAGCAGTTTAGCTTGGCAACACACTGAAGCTTTCTTT.

On this clonotype: Being one base from a much bigger clone, this may be a read error. J is TRBJ2-1 and V is TRBV12-3 or TRBV12-4; D is unresolved. The CDR3 contains 13 residues. The CDR3 region is CSSSWGFRNEQFF. In DNA form, the CDR3 reads TGTTCCAGCAGTTGGGGTTTTCGGAATGAGCAGTTCTTC.

The rearrangement uses TRBV6-5 and TRBJ2-7; TRBD1 aligns across 8 bases. The CDR3 consists of 12 residues. Germline V gene lookup returns CDR1 MNHEY and CDR2 SVGAGI. The V segment lost 4 bases and the J segment 6 bases; nucleotides outside the gene matches: 2. DNA for the CDR3: TGTGCCAGCAGTTCAGGGGGCGGCGAGCAGTACTTC. It codes for CASSSGGGEQYF.

The table lists this clonotype with a few counts. The chain joins TRBV5-1 to TRBJ2-1; 8 positions agree with TRBD2. V lost 4 bases, J lost 5 bases, and 5 bases stayed unmatched. CDR1 SGHRS and CDR2 YFSETQ come from the germline V gene. The CDR3 spans 14 residues. The CDR3 region is CASSRGGPDNEQFF. Here the CDR3 DNA reads TGCGCCAGCAGCCGCGGGGGGCCGGACAATGAGCAGTTCTTC.

V usage is TRBV6-1 and J usage is TRBJ2-1; possible D gene TRBD2, 6 bases. Germline loops: CDR1 MNHNS, CDR2 SASEGT. Trimming took off 5 bases at V and 7 bases at J, with 15 bases between the two ends. The CDR3 spans 14 residues. The CDR3 loop reads CASSTATSANEQFF. The CDR3 nucleotides are TGTGCCAGCAGTACCGCGACTAGTGCTAATGAGCAGTTCTTC.

The J gene is TRBJ1-4, the V gene TRBV12-3 or TRBV12-4; perhaps TRBD1 as D (5 bases). The V and J ends lost 5 bases and 7 bases respectively, with 11 bases between them. The CDR3 has 13 residues. CDR3 loop: CASSGGTGEKLFF. Here the CDR3 DNA reads TGTGCCAGCAGTGGGGGTACGGGTGAAAAACTGTTTTTT.

The chain uses TRBV11-2 and TRBJ2-7; 7 bases are shared with TRBD1. The germline V gene has CDR1 SGHAT and CDR2 FQNNGV. The CDR3 covers 15 residues. V trimming: 5 bases; J trimming: 1 base; junction bases outside the gene matches: 8. The chain's CDR3 is CASSLTGTDSYEQYF. CDR3 coding DNA: TGTGCCAGCAGCCTCACCGGGACAGATTCCTACGAGCAGTACTTC.

This clonotype was seen at least ten times. The V gene is TRBV11-2, the J gene TRBJ2-3; unclear D gene. The V gene lost 1 base and the J gene lost 0 bases, with 5 bases spanning the gap. Per the germline V gene, CDR1 is SGHAT and CDR2 is FQNNGV. CDR3 length: 14 amino acids. CDR3: CASSLGRSTDTQYF. The CDR3 DNA follows: TGTGCCAGCAGCTTAGGTAGAAGCACAGATACGCAGTATTTT.

V and J are TRBV27 and TRBJ2-2, with D perhaps TRBD2 (5 bases). The CDR3 length is 17 residues. The germline CDR1 and CDR2 sequences are MNHEY and SMNVEV (reference sequence). V lost 5 bases and J lost 6, with 22 bases in between. CDR3 sequence: CASSIPLGGSISGELFF. Here the CDR3 DNA reads TGTGCCAGCAGTATCCCTCTGGGCGGGTCAATCTCCGGGGAGCTGTTTTTT.

On this clonotype itself: Lacking the conserved final phenylalanine or tryptophan, this CDR3 likely reflects a read error. The rearrangement uses TRBV7-2 and TRBJ1-4; D uncertain. Trimming removed 5 bases at V and 10 bases at J, with 17 bases between. The germline V gene has CDR1 SGHTA and CDR2 FQGNSA. The length of the CDR3 is 14 residues. CDR3 nucleotides: TGTGCCAGCAGCCTGGGAGGGAATCCTGGAAAACTGTTTTAT. Translated, it gives CASSLGGNPGKLFY.

This clonotype has ten or more counts. The chain joins TRBV29-1 to TRBJ2-1, with D maybe TRBD2 (7 bases). With 2 bases removed from V and 9 bases from J, the gap between germline ends came to 11 bases. Germline V gives CDR1 SQVTM, CDR2 ANQGSEA. This CDR3 spans 12 amino acids. CDR3 in amino acids: CSVERGGGEQFF. The DNA of the CDR3 is TGCAGCGTTGAAAGAGGGGGGGGTGAGCAGTTCTTC.

This clonotype has just a few counts. The chain couples TRBV5-1 to TRBJ1-6; possible D gene TRBD1, 5 bases. Germline V lookup: CDR1 SGHRS, CDR2 YFSETQ. The germline V and J ends were trimmed by 5 bases and 7 bases, with 10 bases remaining between them. This CDR3 is 13 amino acids long. CDR3 sequence: CASRQEMNSPLHF. The DNA for the CDR3 is TGCGCCAGCAGACAGGAGATGAATTCACCCCTCCACTTT.

This clonotype was seen more than once but under ten times. The V and J genes are TRBV2 and TRBJ2-3, with TRBD2 matching 7 bases. V lost 8 bases and J lost 1; bases outside the gene matches: 3. The CDR3 loop spans 13 amino acids. The germline gives CDR1 SNHLY, CDR2 FYNNEI. Here the CDR3 reads CASGGVRTDTQYF. For the CDR3, the DNA is TGTGCCAGCGGGGGGGTGCGCACAGATACGCAGTATTTT.

This clonotype has ten or more counts. The chain employs TRBV5-1 and TRBJ1-3; D gene ambiguous. Germline-derived CDR1 and CDR2 are SGHRS and YFSETQ. The CDR3 is made up of 15 amino acids. The V end lost 4 bases, the J end lost 4 bases, and 15 bases lay between the germline ends. The CDR3 region is CASSLGGSSGNTIYF. The CDR3 coding sequence is TGCGCCAGCAGCCTGGGAGGTTCTAGCGGAAACACCATATATTTT.